Listed here are 25 T cell receptor beta chains from one sample, sequenced in a study of T cells in Graves' hyperthyroidism and ophthalmopathy. Researchers took RNA transcripts and amplified the TCR beta CDR3 regions from them. The HTBI primer set was used in a first-round RT-PCR of the TCR CDR3. TCRdb re-called the multiplex PCR reads through MiXCR, storing one row per CDR3 protein. This sample yields 500,000 to 750,000 distinct CDR3 sequences, of which 15% to 19% are seen a single time; under 7.5% belongs to the top ten. Sequenced: blood. The receptor source for this set is a woman in her twenties or thirties with Graves' hyperthyroidism.

This sequence joins TRBV19 and TRBJ2-1, with 9 nucleotides matching TRBD1. J was trimmed by 9 bases and V by 3 bases; bases with no gene match: 6. Germline assignment: CDR1 LNHDA and CDR2 SQIVND (reference sequence). This CDR3 is built from 14 residues. CDR3 amino acids: CASSISTGGSEQFF. The CDR3 DNA is TGTGCCAGTAGTATTTCTACAGGGGGCAGTGAGCAGTTCTTC.

This clonotype was recorded many times. This chain connects TRBV7-9 to TRBJ2-3; 7 bases are a match to TRBD2. J lost 2 bases, V lost 0 bases, and 8 bases had no gene match. Germline CDR1 and CDR2: SEHNR and FQNEAQ (reference sequence). The CDR3 is 17 residues long. For the CDR3, the DNA is TGTGCCAGCAGCTTAGCCAAACTAGCGTTATACACAGATACGCAGTATTTT. This gives the protein CASSLAKLALYTDTQYF.

The gene calls are TRBV9 and TRBJ2-7; a weak D match, TRBD1 (5 bases). V was trimmed by 0 bases and J by 3 bases, leaving 13 bases between them. Germline assignment: CDR1 SGDLS and CDR2 YYNGEE. The CDR3 extends over 15 amino acids. The CDR3 spells CASSVGRGSGYEQYF. The CDR3 bases are TGTGCCAGCAGCGTAGGTAGGGGATCAGGCTACGAGCAGTACTTC.

This clonotype was found a few times. The V call is TRBV7-9, the J call TRBJ2-3; D unresolved. V lost 3 bases and J 0 bases, leaving 10 bases between the germline ends. CDR3 length equals 15 residues. Germline-derived CDR1 and CDR2 are SEHNR and FQNEAQ (reference sequence). The CDR3 DNA reads TGTGCCAGCAGCTTTAGAGTCTTAAGCACAGATACGCAGTATTTT. Translating it yields CASSFRVLSTDTQYF.

At least ten counts were recorded for this clonotype. This rearrangement joins TRBV10-3 to TRBJ2-5; 7 bases fit TRBD1. Germline values: CDR1 ENHRY, CDR2 SYGVKD. The CDR3 covers 13 residues. After removal of 4 bases from V and 1 base from J, the junction contained 0 bases not matched to a gene. The DNA for the CDR3 is TGTGCCATCAGTGGGGACAGCCAAGAGACCCAGTACTTC. It is translated as CAISGDSQETQYF.

The genes are TRBV28 and TRBJ2-7; 9 bases fit TRBD1. CDR3 length equals 18 residues. The V gene's germline CDR1 is MDHEN and CDR2 SYDVKM. With V trimmed by 5 bases and J by 4 bases, 18 bases remained unmatched. CDR3 residues: CASSGGTGLGTSRYEQYF. The CDR3 DNA sequence: TGTGCCAGCAGTGGAGGGACAGGGTTAGGAACTAGCAGATACGAGCAGTACTTC. Full variable domain (missing parts from reference TRBV28 and TRBJ2-7): DVKVTQSSRYLVKRTGEKVFLECVQDMDHENMFWYRQDPGLGLRLIYFSYDVKMKEKGDIPEGYSVSREKKERFSLILESASTNQTSMYLCASSGGTGLGTSRYEQYFGPGTRLTVT.

This clonotype was seen at least ten times. The V gene is TRBV20-1, the J gene TRBJ2-1, with a weak D call TRBD1 (6 bases). Trimming pared 1 base from V and 4 bases from J, leaving 11 bases between. The germline CDR1 and CDR2 sequences are DFQATT and SNEGSKA (reference sequence). CDR3 length: 14 amino acids. The chain's CDR3 is CSARARTAYNEQFF. DNA for the CDR3: TGCAGTGCTAGAGCCAGGACAGCTTACAATGAGCAGTTCTTC.

This clonotype showed up many times. The rearrangement links TRBV2 to TRBJ2-3, with no clear D. Trimming removed 5 bases at V and 2 bases at J, with 8 bases between. Per the germline V gene, CDR1 is SNHLY and CDR2 is FYNNEI. CDR3 length: 13 residues. This CDR3 reads CASSIELTDTQYF. CDR3 sequence (DNA): TGTGCCAGCAGTATTGAACTCACAGATACGCAGTATTTT.

The chain joins TRBV5-4 to TRBJ2-5; D perhaps matches TRBD2 (6 bases). The CDR3 totals 14 residues. Deletions cut 4 bases from V and 1 base from J, with 11 bases between. CDR1 and CDR2 from the germline V gene are SGHNT and YYREEE (reference sequence). The CDR3 sequence is CASSRTIGQETQYF. Written as DNA, the CDR3 is TGTGCCAGCAGCCGGACTATTGGCCAAGAGACCCAGTACTTC.

V is TRBV12-3 or TRBV12-4 and J is TRBJ2-1; the D gene is possibly TRBD1 (6 bases). V lost 4 bases to trimming and J lost 6 bases, with 10 bases between them. The CDR3 contains 13 residues. DNA for the CDR3: TGTGCCAGCAGTTCTCGACAGGTCAATGAGCAGTTCTTC. Translated, it gives CASSSRQVNEQFF.

The table lists this clonotype with many counts. V gene TRBV30 combines with J gene TRBJ1-2, with D unclear. The germline CDR1 and CDR2 sequences are GTSNPN and SVGIG (reference sequence). V was cut by 1 base and J by 2 bases, with 8 bases left in between. The CDR3 has 13 amino acids. Written as DNA, the CDR3 is TGTGCCTGGAGTGGGGGAGTCAACTATGGCTACACCTTC. The encoded protein is CAWSGGVNYGYTF.

This chain joins TRBV25-1 and TRBJ2-1; TRBD2 aligns across 10 bases. Germline CDR1 and CDR2: MGHDK and SYGVNS. V lost 8 bases to trimming and J lost 10 bases; unmatched junction nucleotides: 17. This CDR3 has 16 amino acids. The CDR3 DNA reads as TGTGCCAGCCCTAGTAAAAAGCTAGCGGGAGTAATCGAGCAGTTCTTC. This sequence encodes CASPSKKLAGVIEQFF.

The CDR3 is CASSLTSGRAKQYF. The CDR3, as DNA: TGTGCCAGCAGTTTAACTAGCGGGAGGGCAAAGCAGTACTTC. The J gene is TRBJ2-7, the V gene TRBV6-1, with 13 bases identical to TRBD2. The CDR3 extends over 14 amino acids. After removal of 5 bases from V and 8 bases from J, the junction contained 6 bases not matched to a gene. Germline values: CDR1 MNHNS, CDR2 SASEGT.

The CDR3, as DNA: TGTGCCAGTAGTCGTGACAGGGCTAGCACAGATACGCAGTATTTT. Translated: CASSRDRASTDTQYF. The chain has TRBV19 and TRBJ2-3, with 7 bases matching TRBD1. The CDR3 loop spans 15 amino acids. V lost 5 bases to trimming and J lost 0 bases; unmatched junction nucleotides: 5. Germline V gives CDR1 LNHDA, CDR2 SQIVND (reference sequence).

In its sample, this clonotype was seen many times. The genes are TRBV12-3 or TRBV12-4 and TRBJ2-3, with D hard to call. V was cut by 5 bases and J by 1 base, with 13 bases left in between. The CDR3 contains 15 residues. The chain's CDR3 is CASSPLQGRTDTQYF. The DNA for the CDR3 is TGTGCCAGCAGTCCCCTTCAAGGGCGCACAGATACGCAGTATTTT.

The gene calls are TRBV18 and TRBJ2-2; no clear D gene. In germline, CDR1 is KGHSH, CDR2 LQKENI. The V end lost 2 bases, the J end lost 6 bases, and 7 bases lay between the germline ends. The CDR3 is 13 amino acids. The CDR3 loop is CASSPAVPGELFF. CDR3 nucleotide sequence: TGTGCCAGCTCACCAGCAGTCCCCGGGGAGCTGTTTTTT.

This clonotype was detected many times. V is TRBV7-2 and J is TRBJ1-5, with D perhaps TRBD1 (5 bases). Germline V gene lookup returns CDR1 SGHTA and CDR2 FQGNSA. The CDR3 sequence is 13 residues long. The germline V and J ends were trimmed by 6 bases and 6 bases, with 12 bases remaining between them. The CDR3 loop reads CASRQGLRQPQHF. In nucleotides, the CDR3 is TGTGCCAGCAGGCAGGGTTTGCGTCAGCCCCAGCATTTT.

The V and J genes are TRBV6-2 or TRBV6-3 and TRBJ2-5; TRBD2 matches 12 bases. The J call is doubtful: the DNA matches TRBJ2-1 better. The CDR3 sequence is 16 residues long. CDR1 and CDR2 (germline): MNHEY, SVGEGT. The CDR3: CASSDRLAGDWETQFF. The CDR3, as DNA: TGTGCCAGCAGTGACCGACTAGCGGGAGACTGGGAGACCCAGTTCTTC.

This clonotype was detected ten times or more. The CDR3 DNA sequence: TGCGCCAGCAGCTTGAAACTGACGGGGAACACTGAAGCTTTCTTT. Its translation: CASSLKLTGNTEAFF. The chain links TRBV5-1 to TRBJ1-1; D unresolved. Germline CDR1 SGHRS, CDR2 YFSETQ. V gave up 1 base and J gave up 1 base, with 11 bases separating them. The CDR3 has 15 residues.

This clonotype was seen at least ten times. This CDR3 is CATSPPYLSNQPQHF. CDR3 nucleotides: TGTGCCACCAGTCCCCCTTACCTAAGCAATCAGCCCCAGCATTTT. The genes are TRBV24-1 and TRBJ1-5; D not certain. Germline V gene data show CDR1 as KGHDR and CDR2 as SFDVKD. The CDR3 consists of 15 residues. V lost 6 bases and J lost 1, with 12 bases in between.

This clonotype was seen many times. V gene TRBV12-3 or TRBV12-4 combines with J gene TRBJ2-1, with no clear D. The ends were cut back, 4 bases at V and 3 bases at J, with 10 bases in the middle. The length of the CDR3 is 14 residues. This chain's CDR3 is CASSSPSFYNEQFF. CDR3 bases: TGTGCCAGCAGTTCCCCAAGTTTCTACAATGAGCAGTTCTTC.

The table lists this clonotype with many counts. V gene TRBV7-9 combines with J gene TRBJ2-7, with 12 bases matching TRBD2. Per the germline V gene, CDR1 is SEHNR and CDR2 is FQNEAQ (reference sequence). The CDR3 is 14 residues long. Trimming removed 5 bases from V and 5 bases from J; junction bases left unmatched: 4. For the CDR3, the DNA is TGTGCCAGCAGCCCGACTAGCGGGAGAGACGAGCAGTACTTC. As protein: CASSPTSGRDEQYF.

This clonotype was counted ten times or more. The CDR3 DNA reads as TGTGCCAGCAGCTTAGCGCGCACTAGCGGGAGGTTCAATAAGAGAACCCAGTACTTC. This encodes CASSLARTSGRFNKRTQYF. The V gene is TRBV7-8, the J gene TRBJ2-5; 12 bases match TRBD2. The CDR3 totals 19 residues. Germline-derived CDR1 and CDR2 are SGHVS and FQNEAQ. Unmatched junction bases numbered 16, after V lost 0 bases and J lost 8 bases.

This clonotype was detected many times. The CDR3 DNA sequence: TGTGCCTCACAGGAACCGGCCGCCGAGCAGTACTTC. This gives the protein CASQEPAAEQYF. This sequence joins TRBV28 and TRBJ2-7; D may be TRBD1 (5 bases). Germline V gene sequence: CDR1 MDHEN, CDR2 SYDVKM. CDR3 length: 12 amino acids. V was clipped by 11 bases and J by 6 bases, with 17 bases between them. The variable domain in full, completed from reference TRBV28 and TRBJ2-7, reads DVKVTQSSRYLVKRTGEKVFLECVQDMDHENMFWYRQDPGLGLRLIYFSYDVKMKEKGDIPEGYSVSREKKERFSLILESASTNQTSMYLCASQEPAAEQYFGPGTRLTVT.

The V and J genes are TRBV19 and TRBJ2-1, with 7 bases lining up with TRBD1. CDR1 is LNHDA, CDR2 SQIVND, per germline (reference sequence). The CDR3 runs 17 residues. Trimming cost V 3 bases and J 6 bases; bases outside gene matches: 14. The DNA of the CDR3 is TGTGCCAGTAGTATTTCCCCCGGGACAGATTTTCTCAATGAGCAGTTCTTC. This codes for CASSISPGTDFLNEQFF. Filled out from reference TRBV19 and TRBJ2-1, the complete variable domain reads DGGITQSPKYLFRKEGQNVTLSCEQNLNHDAMYWYRQDPGQGLRLIYYSQIVNDFQKGDIAEGYSVSREKKESFPLTVTSAQKNPTAFYLCASSISPGTDFLNEQFFGPGTRLTVL.